A selection of T cell receptor beta chains follows, all from one sample in a study of T cells in Graves' hyperthyroidism and ophthalmopathy. MiXCR, run by TCRdb on the multiplex PCR reads, gives a single entry per CDR3 protein. The sample lists about 680,000 distinct CDR3 sequences, 35% seen once, with less than 40% in the top ten. The source material was blood. These receptors came from a woman aged 40 to 50 with Graves' hyperthyroidism. The CDR3 runs from the conserved cysteine through the conserved F or W. The D gene is left open where the match is weak. For some rows the clone size is stated as once, few or many, or as a class when expanded; others skip it.

cdr3_nt: TGTGCCAGCAGTCCCGGGACGCAAGGCGGCGGGGAGCTGTTTTTT
cdr3_aa: CASSPGTQGGGELFF
j_call: TRBJ2-2
v_call: TRBV12-3/TRBV12-4
clone_size: many
d_call: -

cdr3_nt: TGCAGTGCTAGCGACAGGGGGATTCAGCCCCAGTACTTC
cdr3_aa: CSASDRGIQPQYF
j_call: TRBJ2-5
v_call: TRBV20-1
clone_size: -
d_call: TRBD1

cdr3_nt: TGCGCCAGCAGCCTCACGACAGGGGGACCGTCCTATGGCTACACCTTC
cdr3_aa: CASSLTTGGPSYGYTF
j_call: TRBJ1-2
v_call: TRBV5-1
clone_size: few
d_call: TRBD1

cdr3_nt: TGTGCCAGCAGCTTGGAGGGACAGGAGGGCTATGGCTACACCTTC
cdr3_aa: CASSLEGQEGYGYTF
j_call: TRBJ1-2
v_call: TRBV5-8
clone_size: -
d_call: TRBD1

cdr3_nt: TGTGCCAGCAGCCTCAAAGGGGTCAGCTCCTACGAGCAGTACTTC
cdr3_aa: CASSLKGVSSYEQYF
j_call: TRBJ2-7
v_call: TRBV2
clone_size: -
d_call: -

cdr3_nt: TGTGCCAGCAGCCAAACTATTGAGCAGTATTTT
cdr3_aa: CASSQTIEQYF
j_call: TRBJ2-3
v_call: TRBV2
clone_size: few
d_call: -

cdr3_nt: TGTGCCAGTAGTGTCACGAAAGAGACCCAGTACTTC
cdr3_aa: CASSVTKETQYF
j_call: TRBJ2-5
v_call: TRBV19
clone_size: many
d_call: -

cdr3_nt: TGCAGTGCTAGAGATCACCGGGTCCAAGAGACCCAGTACTTC
cdr3_aa: CSARDHRVQETQYF
j_call: TRBJ2-5
v_call: TRBV20-1
clone_size: many
d_call: -

cdr3_nt: TGTGCCAGCAGTTTATCGGGACGGAAACTGTTTTTT
cdr3_aa: CASSLSGRKLFF
j_call: TRBJ1-4
v_call: TRBV7-9
clone_size: -
d_call: -

cdr3_nt: TGCAGCGTTGCCGACAGGGGAGGGGAGCCCCAGCATTTT
cdr3_aa: CSVADRGGEPQHF
j_call: TRBJ1-5
v_call: TRBV29-1
clone_size: many
d_call: TRBD1

cdr3_nt: TGTGCCAGCAGGAGCCTGGGGGCAATCTATGGCTACACCTTC
cdr3_aa: CASRSLGAIYGYTF
j_call: TRBJ1-2
v_call: TRBV6-5
clone_size: few
d_call: -

cdr3_nt: TGTGCCAGTCGACAGGGTGATGAAAAACTGTTTTTT
cdr3_aa: CASRQGDEKLFF
j_call: TRBJ1-4
v_call: TRBV2
clone_size: many
d_call: TRBD1

cdr3_nt: TGTGCCAGCAGTTTTGGGGGACTGGGCCGGTTCTCTGGGGCCAACGTCCTGACTTTC
cdr3_aa: CASSFGGLGRFSGANVLTF
j_call: TRBJ2-6
v_call: TRBV6-5
clone_size: -
d_call: -

cdr3_nt: TGTGCCAGCAGCCCCCGGGGGACAGGGCCGGACGAGCAGTACTTC
cdr3_aa: CASSPRGTGPDEQYF
j_call: TRBJ2-7
v_call: TRBV7-9
clone_size: -
d_call: TRBD1

cdr3_nt: TGTGCCAGCAGTGACTGGGGGGGACCCCAGCATTTT
cdr3_aa: CASSDWGGPQHF
j_call: TRBJ1-5
v_call: TRBV6-5
clone_size: -
d_call: -

cdr3_nt: TGTGCCAGCAGCCAAGTAACAGGGGGCTACGAGCGGTACTTC
cdr3_aa: CASSQVTGGYERYF
j_call: TRBJ2-7
v_call: TRBV7-2
clone_size: -
d_call: TRBD1

cdr3_nt: TGTGCCAGCAGCAAAGCAAATGAGCAGTTCTTC
cdr3_aa: CASSKANEQFF
j_call: TRBJ2-1
v_call: TRBV7-4
clone_size: -
d_call: -

cdr3_nt: TGTGCCAGCAGCCAGACTAGCGGGAGCTCCTACGAGCAGTACTTC
cdr3_aa: CASSQTSGSSYEQYF
j_call: TRBJ2-7
v_call: TRBV9
clone_size: few
d_call: TRBD2

cdr3_nt: TGTGCCAGCAACCCAGGACCATATGAAGCTTTCTTT
cdr3_aa: CASNPGPYEAFF
j_call: TRBJ1-1
v_call: TRBV2
clone_size: many
d_call: -

cdr3_nt: TGTGCCAGCAGGCGACCCGGGACCAACTACGAGCAGTACTTC
cdr3_aa: CASRRPGTNYEQYF
j_call: TRBJ2-7
v_call: TRBV6-2/TRBV6-3
clone_size: few
d_call: -

cdr3_nt: TGTGCCACATCTTCCGCCTATAATTCACCCCTCCACTTT
cdr3_aa: CATSSAYNSPLHF
j_call: TRBJ1-6
v_call: TRBV24-1
clone_size: many
d_call: -

cdr3_nt: TGTGCCAGCAGCCCCTACCTGGGCGTTTACGAGCAGTACTTC
cdr3_aa: CASSPYLGVYEQYF
j_call: TRBJ2-7
v_call: TRBV7-3
clone_size: -
d_call: -

cdr3_nt: TGTGCCAGCAGTCCGCGGGGGGGCCAGAACTATGGCTACACCTTC
cdr3_aa: CASSPRGGQNYGYTF
j_call: TRBJ1-2
v_call: TRBV2
clone_size: -
d_call: -

cdr3_nt: TGCGCCAGCAGCAGGGCTCCTGGACAGGGTGGTGAAAAACTGTTTTTT
cdr3_aa: CASSRAPGQGGEKLFF
j_call: TRBJ1-4
v_call: TRBV5-1
clone_size: few
d_call: TRBD1

cdr3_nt: TGTGCCAGTAGTATTTCACGGGACTTTGGGCCCCAGCATTTT
cdr3_aa: CASSISRDFGPQHF
j_call: TRBJ1-5
v_call: TRBV19
clone_size: many
d_call: -

cdr3_nt: TGTGCCAGCAGCTTAGGGTATCCCGAGCAGTACTTC
cdr3_aa: CASSLGYPEQYF
j_call: TRBJ2-7
v_call: TRBV7-8
clone_size: many
d_call: -

cdr3_nt: TGTGCCAGCAAGAGAAACGTTCAGCCCCAGCATTTT
cdr3_aa: CASKRNVQPQHF
j_call: TRBJ1-5
v_call: TRBV6-6
clone_size: many
d_call: -

cdr3_nt: TGCGCCAGCAGTGAGTTTCTAGCGGGGAGCACAGATACGCAGTATTTT
cdr3_aa: CASSEFLAGSTDTQYF
j_call: TRBJ2-3
v_call: TRBV10-2
clone_size: many
d_call: TRBD2

cdr3_nt: TGTGCCAGCAGCTTAGGGACAATGGTATATTCACCCCTCCACTTT
cdr3_aa: CASSLGTMVYSPLHF
j_call: TRBJ1-6
v_call: TRBV7-9
clone_size: many
d_call: -

cdr3_nt: TGCGCCAGCAGCCAAGTTACCGGGGAGCTGTTTTTT
cdr3_aa: CASSQVTGELFF
j_call: TRBJ2-2
v_call: TRBV4-3
clone_size: many
d_call: -

cdr3_nt: TGTGCCAGCAGTTTCCAAGCGGGCATATCCTACGAGCAGTACTTC
cdr3_aa: CASSFQAGISYEQYF
j_call: TRBJ2-7
v_call: TRBV12-3/TRBV12-4
clone_size: -
d_call: -

cdr3_nt: TGTGCCACCAGCAGTCAGGGCAATCAGCCCCAGCATTTT
cdr3_aa: CATSSQGNQPQHF
j_call: TRBJ1-5
v_call: TRBV15
clone_size: -
d_call: -

cdr3_nt: TGTGCCAGCAGTCACCGCCGCCCGGGTTCAGATCAGCCCCAGCATTTT
cdr3_aa: CASSHRRPGSDQPQHF
j_call: TRBJ1-5
v_call: TRBV12-3/TRBV12-4
clone_size: few
d_call: -

cdr3_nt: -
cdr3_aa: CASSSSTGQETQYF
j_call: TRBJ2-5
v_call: TRBV12-3/TRBV12-4
clone_size: few
d_call: -

cdr3_nt: TGTGCCAGCAGCGCCTCGGGACTAGCGGGAGTCGGCGAGCAGTACTTC
cdr3_aa: CASSASGLAGVGEQYF
j_call: TRBJ2-7
v_call: TRBV5-8
clone_size: many
d_call: TRBD2

cdr3_nt: TGTGCCAGCAGTTATGAGGGGAATTCACCCCTCCACTTT
cdr3_aa: CASSYEGNSPLHF
j_call: TRBJ1-6
v_call: TRBV6-5
clone_size: few
d_call: -

cdr3_nt: TGTGCCAGCAGCCCCACCTGGCAGGGACCCGGGGGTTACGAGCAGTACTTC
cdr3_aa: CASSPTWQGPGGYEQYF
j_call: TRBJ2-7
v_call: TRBV11-3
clone_size: -
d_call: -

cdr3_nt: TGTGCCACACGAGAGGGGCATCCTCTCCCCGGGGAGCTGTTTTTT
cdr3_aa: CATREGHPLPGELFF
j_call: TRBJ2-2
v_call: TRBV19
clone_size: -
d_call: -

cdr3_nt: TGTGCCATCAGGGAGGACATAGTGGACAGGGACGGGGAGCTGTTTTTT
cdr3_aa: CAIREDIVDRDGELFF
j_call: TRBJ2-2
v_call: TRBV10-3
clone_size: -
d_call: TRBD1

cdr3_nt: TGCAGTGCTAGTTTAGTGGAGACCCAGTACTTC
cdr3_aa: CSASLVETQYF
j_call: TRBJ2-5
v_call: TRBV20-1
clone_size: many
d_call: -

cdr3_nt: TGTGCCAGCAGCGCCGGGACAGCGGGCCCGCACGACTATGGCTACACCTTC
cdr3_aa: CASSAGTAGPHDYGYTF
j_call: TRBJ1-2
v_call: TRBV7-9
clone_size: few
d_call: TRBD1

cdr3_nt: TGTGCCATCAGTGAGTCGAAGCGGGCAGAAAAAGAGCAGTTCTTC
cdr3_aa: CAISESKRAEKEQFF
j_call: TRBJ2-1
v_call: TRBV10-3
clone_size: few
d_call: -

cdr3_nt: TGTGCCAGCAGCTTGCCGACAGGGAGCCACACTGAAGCTTTCTTT
cdr3_aa: CASSLPTGSHTEAFF
j_call: TRBJ1-1
v_call: TRBV7-9
clone_size: -
d_call: TRBD1

cdr3_nt: TGTGCCAGCAGCGAGGGGACAGGGGGGACTGAAGCTTTCTTT
cdr3_aa: CASSEGTGGTEAFF
j_call: TRBJ1-1
v_call: TRBV7-3
clone_size: -
d_call: TRBD1

cdr3_nt: TGCGCCAGCAGCCACCCGGGGACAGGGGATTATGGCTACACCTTC
cdr3_aa: CASSHPGTGDYGYTF
j_call: TRBJ1-2
v_call: TRBV4-3
clone_size: -
d_call: TRBD1

cdr3_nt: TGCGCCAGCAGTGAAACTAGGACAGGGGAAAAGAACTATGGCTACACCTTC
cdr3_aa: CASSETRTGEKNYGYTF
j_call: TRBJ1-2
v_call: TRBV10-2
clone_size: many
d_call: TRBD1